These 22 T cell receptor beta chains were sequenced from one sample in a study of OX40 agonist ivuxolimab in advanced cancers. Method: immunoSEQ multiplex PCR; TCRdb's copy keeps in-frame clones and lacks some. The sample has 70,000 to 85,000 clones, approximately 95% seen once. Sample: CD4+ or CD8+ T cells sorted from blood, taken in a trial of the OX40 agonist ivuxolimab. Receptors originate from an adult with an advanced solid tumor such as melanoma, head and neck, liver or kidney cancer.

The V gene is TRBV9, the J gene TRBJ2-1; TRBD2 agrees at 12 bases. This CDR3 region has 17 residues. Trimming removed 3 bases from V and 8 bases from J; junction bases left unmatched: 12. Per the germline V gene, CDR1 is SGDLS and CDR2 is YYNGEE. The CDR3 is CASSAPTSGSFGDEQFF. In DNA form, the CDR3 reads TGTGCCAGCAGCGCCCCGACTAGCGGGAGTTTTGGCGATGAGCAGTTCTTC.

The chain couples TRBV9 to TRBJ1-2; a possible D gene is TRBD1 (5 bases). This CDR3 spans 20 amino acids. V gave up 0 bases and J gave up 4 bases, with 28 bases separating them. Germline V gene data show CDR1 as SGDLS and CDR2 as YYNGEE. CDR3 coding DNA: TGTGCCAGCAGCGTAGGAGTCGGGGGACGGGGTAGGACTGACCTCTATGGCTACACCTTC. Protein product: CASSVGVGGRGRTDLYGYTF.

This chain uses TRBV4-3 with TRBJ2-3; D is unresolved. There are 13 residues in the CDR3. Trimming pared 4 bases from V and 3 bases from J, leaving 8 bases between. Germline values: CDR1 LGHNA, CDR2 YSLEER. The CDR3 bases are TGCGCCAGCAGCCCCCTGCGGACAGATACGCAGTATTTT. This gives the protein CASSPLRTDTQYF.

This clone was observed a single time. The genes are TRBV27 and TRBJ2-7; no reliable D call. Germline CDR1 is MNHEY and CDR2 is SMNVEV (reference sequence). The V end was cut by 5 bases, the J end by 7 bases, with 12 bases between. This CDR3 region has 12 residues. CDR3 DNA: TGTGCCAGCAGTCACCACTCTGGAGAGCAGTACTTC. Translation: CASSHHSGEQYF.

The J gene is TRBJ1-5, the V gene TRBV2, with D hard to call. The germline V and J ends were trimmed by 8 bases and 0 bases, with 11 bases remaining between them. CDR1 SNHLY and CDR2 FYNNEI come from the germline V gene. The CDR3 covers 14 residues. The CDR3 region is CASWGFDSNQPQHF. In DNA form, the CDR3 reads TGTGCCAGCTGGGGTTTCGATAGCAATCAGCCCCAGCATTTT.

The rearrangement uses TRBV28 and TRBJ2-7, with 12 nucleotides matching TRBD2. CDR1 and CDR2 from the germline V gene are MDHEN and SYDVKM. V shed 8 bases and J 3 bases; nucleotides not matched to a gene: 8. The length of the CDR3 is 15 residues. This CDR3 reads CASGARLAGDYEQYF. CDR3 DNA: TGTGCCAGCGGGGCGAGACTAGCGGGAGACTACGAGCAGTACTTC.

The chain links TRBV7-6 to TRBJ2-1; the D gene is possibly TRBD1 (5 bases). The V gene lost 3 bases and the J gene lost 7 bases, with 7 bases spanning the gap. The CDR3 length is 12 residues. Per the germline V gene, CDR1 is SGHVS and CDR2 is FNYEAQ. DNA of the CDR3: TGTGCCAGCAGCTTCAGGGCGAATGAGCAGTTCTTC. Translation: CASSFRANEQFF. The full variable domain, its missing parts supplied by reference TRBV7-6 and TRBJ2-1, is GAGVSQSPRYKVTKRGQDVALRCDPISGHVSLYWYRQALGQGPEFLTYFNYEAQQDKSGLPNDRFSAERPEGSISTLTIQRTEQRDSAMYRCASSFRANEQFFGPGTRLTVL.

This chain uses TRBV15 with TRBJ1-4; TRBD1 aligns across 9 bases. CDR1 and CDR2 (germline): LNHNV, YYDKDF (reference sequence). J lost 4 bases, V lost 9 bases, and 15 bases had no gene match. The CDR3 sequence is 17 residues long. The CDR3 DNA reads TGTGCCACTAGATTATTGGGACAGGGTGCCCGTAATGAAAAACTGTTTTTT. Translated: CATRLLGQGARNEKLFF.

The V call is TRBV11-2, the J call TRBJ1-2, with a possible D match to TRBD1 (5 bases). Per germline, CDR1 SGHAT and CDR2 FQNNGV. This CDR3 region has 18 residues. V lost 5 bases to trimming and J lost 0 bases, with 22 bases between them. CDR3 amino acids: CASSLSMGTGQANYGYTF. DNA for the CDR3: TGTGCCAGCAGCCTTTCGATGGGCACAGGACAAGCTAACTATGGCTACACCTTC.

The chain employs TRBV7-9 and TRBJ2-2, with a weak D call TRBD1 (6 bases). The length of the CDR3 is 18 residues. Germline CDR1 and CDR2: SEHNR and FQNEAQ (reference sequence). The V and J ends lost 2 bases and 6 bases respectively, with 22 bases between them. The CDR3 nucleotides are TGTGCCAGCAGCTTACCACCTAGGATGACAGCAGGGGCCGGGGAGCTGTTTTTT. Translated: CASSLPPRMTAGAGELFF.

V gene TRBV13 combines with J gene TRBJ2-7, with 9 positions matching TRBD1. In germline, CDR1 is PRHDT, CDR2 FYEKMQ (reference sequence). V lost 4 bases to trimming and J lost 2 bases; unmatched junction nucleotides: 6. This CDR3 is 15 amino acids long. CDR3 loop: CASSSRDRVTYEQYF. CDR3 bases: TGTGCCAGCAGCTCCCGGGACAGGGTTACCTACGAGCAGTACTTC.

The gene calls are TRBV4-1 and TRBJ2-1; 8 bases align to TRBD2. The CDR3 totals 16 residues. Germline CDR1 MGHRA, CDR2 YSYEKL. Trimming at V came to 0 bases and at J to 7 bases, leaving 8 bases not matched to a gene. In nucleotides, the CDR3 is TGCGCCAGCAGCCAAGATGGGGGACTAGGATCGAATGAGCAGTTCTTC. Its protein product is CASSQDGGLGSNEQFF.

The rearrangement uses TRBV9 and TRBJ2-7, with unresolved D. The CDR3 has 13 residues. With 8 bases removed from V and 5 bases from J, the gap between germline ends came to 17 bases. Looked up from germline, CDR1 is SGDLS and CDR2 is YYNGEE. The CDR3 DNA reads as TGTGCCAGACCTTCCCCTGGTGGCAACGAGCAGTACTTC. This encodes CARPSPGGNEQYF.

The rearrangement uses TRBV6-1 and TRBJ2-7; D possibly corresponds to TRBD2 (5 bases). CDR3 size: 14 residues. Germline values: CDR1 MNHNS, CDR2 SASEGT. V dropped 1 base and J dropped 3 bases, with 10 bases sitting between them. The CDR3 sequence: CASSEGAGGYEQYF. CDR3 DNA: TGTGCCAGCAGTGAAGGGGCAGGAGGCTACGAGCAGTACTTC.

The chain is built from TRBV6-6 and TRBJ1-1; 8 nucleotides line up with TRBD1. Germline V gene lookup returns CDR1 MNHNY and CDR2 SVGAGI (reference sequence). The CDR3 contains 14 residues. V shed 7 bases and J 3 bases; nucleotides not matched to a gene: 7. This CDR3 reads CASKYRGYYTEAFF. CDR3 bases: TGTGCCAGCAAGTACAGGGGGTACTACACTGAAGCTTTCTTT.

This chain connects TRBV9 to TRBJ2-1; 7 bases line up with TRBD2. This CDR3 region has 14 residues. V lost 3 bases, J lost 5 bases, and 5 bases stayed unmatched. From germline, CDR1 is SGDLS and CDR2 YYNGEE. In nucleotides, the CDR3 is TGTGCCAGCAGCGAACCCGGGACTAACAATGAGCAGTTCTTC. Its protein is CASSEPGTNNEQFF. The entire variable domain, with the rest obtained from reference TRBV9 and TRBJ2-1, is as follows: DSGVTQTPKHLITATGQRVTLRCSPRSGDLSVYWYQQSLDQGLQFLIQYYNGEERAKGNILERFSAQQFPDLHSELNLSSLELGDSALYFCASSEPGTNNEQFFGPGTRLTVL.

This sequence joins TRBV4-3 and TRBJ2-3; 11 bases match TRBD2. The length of the CDR3 is 20 residues. V gave up 0 bases and J gave up 1 base; unmatched junction bases: 12. The germline V gene encodes CDR1 LGHNA and CDR2 YSLEER. The DNA for the CDR3 is TGCGCCAGCAGCCAAGATGGAACTAGCGGGAGATATGTAGGCACAGATACGCAGTATTTT. This sequence encodes CASSQDGTSGRYVGTDTQYF.

The chain combines TRBV5-1 with TRBJ2-7; possibly TRBD1 or TRBD2 for D (5 bases each). This CDR3 comprises 15 residues. V was clipped by 3 bases and J by 5 bases, with 18 bases between them. The V gene's germline CDR1 is SGHRS and CDR2 YFSETQ. The CDR3 spells CASSYTGGAPDEQYF. For the CDR3, the DNA is TGCGCCAGCAGCTATACAGGAGGCGCCCCGGACGAGCAGTACTTC. Full variable domain (outside the CDR3, taken from reference TRBV5-1 and TRBJ2-7): KAGVTQTPRYLIKTRGQQVTLSCSPISGHRSVSWYQQTPGQGLQFLFEYFSETQRNKGNFPGRFSGRQFSNSRSEMNVSTLELGDSALYLCASSYTGGAPDEQYFGPGTRLTVT.

The chain links TRBV29-1 to TRBJ1-3; D call uncertain. The ends were cut back, 5 bases at V and 3 bases at J, with 11 bases in the middle. CDR1 and CDR2 (germline): SQVTM, ANQGSEA. The CDR3 contains 13 residues. For the CDR3, the DNA is TGCAGCGTTAAGGGTTTGATTGGAAACACCATATATTTT. It encodes CSVKGLIGNTIYF. Looking up the rest from reference TRBV29-1 and TRBJ1-3 gives the full variable domain: SAVISQKPSRDICQRGTSLTIQCQVDSQVTMMFWYRQQPGQSLTLIATANQGSEATYESGFVIDKFPISRPNLTFSTLTVSNMSPEDSSIYLCSVKGLIGNTIYFGEGSWLTVV.

The CDR3: CATSTRTPQGRSEAFF. The CDR3 DNA reads TGTGCCACCAGCACCCGAACCCCGCAGGGGCGATCTGAAGCTTTCTTT. The chain combines TRBV15 with TRBJ1-1, with D tentatively TRBD1 (6 bases). V dropped 4 bases and J dropped 6 bases, with 21 bases sitting between them. CDR3 length: 16 residues. In germline, CDR1 is LNHNV, CDR2 YYDKDF (reference sequence). Full variable domain (remainder filled in from reference TRBV15 and TRBJ1-1): DAMVIQNPRYQVTQFGKPVTLSCSQTLNHNVMYWYQQKSSQAPKLLFHYYDKDFNNEADTPDNFQSRRPNTSFCFLDIRSPGLGDTAMYLCATSTRTPQGRSEAFFGQGTRLTVV.

The rearrangement links TRBV28 to TRBJ1-2, with TRBD1 identical over 10 bases. Trimming cost V 5 bases and J 8 bases; bases outside gene matches: 8. The CDR3 spans 14 residues. CDR1 is MDHEN and CDR2 is SYDVKM in the germline V gene. CDR3 loop: CASSVPGTGEGYTF. CDR3 in DNA: TGTGCCAGCAGTGTCCCCGGGACAGGGGAAGGCTACACCTTC.

The chain uses TRBV27 and TRBJ2-1, with a possible D match to TRBD2 (5 bases). Germline loops: CDR1 MNHEY, CDR2 SMNVEV (reference sequence). V gave up 3 bases and J gave up 5 bases, with 14 bases separating them. The CDR3 totals 15 residues. The CDR3, as DNA: TGTGCCAGCAGTTTTACCGGGGTACCGAACAATGAGCAGTTCTTC. This codes for CASSFTGVPNNEQFF.